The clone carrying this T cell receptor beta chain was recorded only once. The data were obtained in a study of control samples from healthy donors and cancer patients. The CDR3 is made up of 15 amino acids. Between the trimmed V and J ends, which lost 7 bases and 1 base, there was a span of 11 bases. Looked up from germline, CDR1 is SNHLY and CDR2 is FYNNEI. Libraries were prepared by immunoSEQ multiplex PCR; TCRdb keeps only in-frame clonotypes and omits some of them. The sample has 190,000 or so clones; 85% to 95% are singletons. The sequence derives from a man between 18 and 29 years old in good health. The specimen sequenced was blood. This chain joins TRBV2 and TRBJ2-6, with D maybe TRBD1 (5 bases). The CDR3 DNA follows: TGTGCCAGCACTTCTAGGGGTTCTGGGGCCAACGTCCTGACTTTC. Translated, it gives CASTSRGSGANVLTF. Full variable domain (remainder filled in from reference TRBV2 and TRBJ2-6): EPEVTQTPSHQVTQMGQEVILRCVPISNHLYFYWYRQILGQKVEFLVSFYNNEISEKSEIFDDQFSVERPDGSNFTLKIRSTKLEDSAMYFCASTSRGSGANVLTFGAGSRLTVL.